Listed here is a single TCR beta chain. This specimen belongs to a study of control samples from healthy donors and cancer patients. The CDR3 is 12 residues long. Germline values: CDR1 MNHNS, CDR2 SASEGT. V dropped 1 base and J dropped 8 bases, with 8 bases sitting between them. Measured with immunoSEQ multiplex PCR; TCRdb has only the in-frame clones, and not every one. The sample lists about 180,000 clones, 90% occurring once. The receptor comes from a woman aged 45-65 years in good health. The V call is TRBV6-1, the J call TRBJ1-1; D is unresolved. Sequencing was done on a sample of blood. CDR3 sequence: CASSEVGREAFF. The DNA of the CDR3 is TGTGCCAGCAGTGAAGTGGGAAGGGAAGCTTTCTTT.